This TCR beta chain was retrieved from a study of PD-1 blockade in mismatch repair-deficient tumors (TCRdb year 2017). In the study overall: Between late 2013 and September 2016, the trial enrolled some 86 consecutive patients with 12 mismatch repair-deficient cancer types, every one of whom had been previously treated and was progressing. Deep sequencing of TCR CDR3 regions was used to track tumor-associated T cell clones in peripheral blood of patients responding to PD-1 blockade. Here is what the overall study found, with its caveats: Rapid expansion after pembrolizumab followed by contraction, generally before radiologic responses, was shown by tumor-resident clones, which were often undetectable in blood before treatment.

Libraries were prepared through the immunoSEQ multiplex PCR assay. TCRdb provides this immuneACCESS table in a form limited to in-frame rearrangements. Some clones are lacking; in checked studies, under half of them reflect an unresolved V gene, and why the rest are absent is not known. The sample table lists around 25,000 clones, about 81% of them with a count of one. The ten largest clones represent approximately 3.1% of the sample. From cysteine to phenylalanine, the CDR3 is 14 amino acids long. The read is trimmed to its CDR3 DNA, 42 bases read in frame from base 1. V loses 1 base at its end and J loses 5 bases; junction bases beyond the gene matches: 3. Taken from the germline V gene, the CDR1 and CDR2 loops are MNHNS and SASEGT. Points on this clone: Its binding antigen is unknown. No much larger clone is present one base from it, and per-base qualities are unavailable.

In light of the paper, this sample's time point label describes: peripheral blood before pembrolizumab. For every enrolled patient, mismatch repair deficiency was confirmed by either polymerase chain reaction or immunohistochemistry. Three patients who responded to pembrolizumab therapy underwent TCR sequencing. The phase II trial prospectively tested pembrolizumab PD-1 blockade in advanced mismatch repair-deficient cancers regardless of tissue of origin. Peripheral blood T cell samples were collected serially, before PD-1 blockade began and at several time points afterward. Blood sampling times were reported as weeks after the first pembrolizumab dose.

The chain is made from TRBV6-1 and TRBJ2-5; TRBD1 agrees with 8 junctional bases. The source material was PBMCs, sampled before pembrolizumab treatment. The sequence derives from an adult with mismatch repair-deficient cancer. The CDR3 region reads CASSEGAGGETQYF. Read as DNA, the sequence is TGTGCCAGCAGTGAAGGGGCAGGGGGCGAGACCCAGTACTTC.